These T cell receptor beta chains were read from a single sample in a study of T cells after yellow fever vaccination. TCRdb re-derived calls from the 5' RACE reads in MiXCR, one entry per CDR3 protein. Of about 260,000 distinct CDR3 sequences in the sample, about 5.2% are singletons; the top ten hold about 3.5%. Here the sequenced sample was CD4+ T cells sorted from PBMCs, taken on the day of the yellow fever booster vaccination. All receptors derive from a man aged 18-30 years who received the YFV17D yellow fever vaccine. CDR3s include the opening cysteine and the closing phenylalanine or tryptophan. The order of the fields is J gene, V gene, clone size, CDR3 length, D gene, CDR3 protein, CDR3 DNA. D genes are given only for firm matches. Clone size is shown for a subset of rows, as once, few, many or a class of expanded clone.

TRBJ2-3 | TRBV30 | many | 13 | - | CAWSVNQADTQYF | TGTGCCTGGAGTGTAAACCAAGCTGATACGCAGTATTTT
TRBJ1-2 | TRBV12-3/TRBV12-4 | many | 15 | - | CASSSRGGANYGYTF | TGTGCCAGCAGTTCGCGAGGGGGGGCTAACTATGGCTACACCTTC
TRBJ1-6 | TRBV4-1 | many | 14 | - | CASSQSRGNSPLHF | TGCGCCAGCAGCCAATCAAGGGGTAATTCACCCCTCCACTTT
TRBJ2-2 | TRBV6-6 | few | 14 | - | CASSYSQVLGELFF | TGTGCCAGCAGTTACTCGCAGGTTCTCGGGGAGCTGTTTTTT
TRBJ2-5 | TRBV5-1 | - | 14 | - | CASQKGNNQETQYF | TGCGCCAGCCAAAAAGGGAACAACCAAGAGACCCAGTACTTC
TRBJ1-2 | TRBV25-1 | few | 13 | - | CASSRPGAYGYTF | TGTGCCAGCAGTCGGCCAGGGGCCTATGGCTACACCTTC
TRBJ1-1 | TRBV4-2 | few | 12 | - | CASSQDSAEAFF | TGTGCCAGCAGCCAGGACAGTGCTGAAGCTTTCTTT
TRBJ2-2 | TRBV20-1 | few | 13 | TRBD2 | CSALAGRAGELFF | TGCAGTGCCCTAGCGGGGCGGGCCGGGGAGCTGTTTTTT
TRBJ1-4 | TRBV29-1 | few | 13 | TRBD1 | CSVGTGGHEKLFF | TGCAGCGTCGGGACAGGAGGCCATGAAAAACTGTTTTTT
TRBJ2-6 | TRBV7-2 | - | 16 | - | CASSLRRRAGANVLTF | TGTGCCAGCAGCCTCCGCCGTAGGGCCGGGGCCAACGTCCTGACTTTC
TRBJ2-7 | TRBV15 | few | 13 | - | CATSRGKHYEQYF | TGTGCCACCAGCAGAGGTAAACACTACGAGCAGTACTTC
TRBJ1-3 | TRBV7-2 | - | 12 | TRBD1 | CASSPQGHTIYF | TGTGCCAGCAGCCCACAGGGGCACACCATATATTTT
TRBJ1-1 | TRBV12-3/TRBV12-4 | many | 12 | - | CASRTLVTEAFF | TGTGCCAGCAGGACCCTCGTCACTGAAGCTTTCTTT
TRBJ2-3 | TRBV7-2 | few | 14 | - | CASSLERSTDTQYF | TGTGCCAGCAGCTTAGAGCGGAGCACAGATACGCAGTATTTT
TRBJ1-1 | TRBV5-4 | many | 14 | TRBD1 | CASRRDRLNTEAFF | TGTGCCAGCAGGAGGGACAGATTGAACACTGAAGCTTTCTTT
TRBJ2-1 | TRBV15 | many | 14 | TRBD1 | CATSREANRGEQFF | TGTGCCACCAGCAGAGAGGCCAACAGGGGTGAGCAGTTCTTC
TRBJ2-7 | TRBV29-1 | many | 14 | TRBD2 | CSVAARGGSGEQYF | TGCAGCGTTGCGGCGCGGGGGGGCTCGGGCGAGCAGTACTTC
TRBJ1-5 | TRBV21-1 | few | 16 | - | CASTSGRRGSNQPQHF | TGTGCCAGCACCTCGGGTCGGAGGGGTAGCAATCAGCCCCAGCATTTT
TRBJ2-2 | TRBV5-1 | many | 16 | TRBD1 | CASSSTGGFNTGELFF | TGCGCCAGCAGCTCGACAGGGGGCTTTAACACCGGGGAGCTGTTTTTT
TRBJ2-3 | TRBV25-1 | many | 16 | TRBD2 | CASSESPRGGPDTQYF | TGTGCCAGCAGCGAATCCCCACGGGGGGGCCCGGATACGCAGTATTTT
TRBJ2-1 | TRBV4-3 | many | 16 | - | CASSLSTGSSYNEQFF | TGCGCCAGCAGCCTGTCCACAGGGAGCTCCTACAATGAGCAGTTCTTC
TRBJ1-5 | TRBV4-3 | - | 15 | - | CASSPGPEGTQPQHF | TGCGCCAGCAGCCCCGGCCCAGAGGGGACTCAGCCCCAGCATTTT
TRBJ1-5 | TRBV20-1 | - | 18 | TRBD1 | CSASQLLDRGSGNQPQHF | TGCAGTGCTAGTCAACTCCTGGACAGGGGGTCTGGCAATCAGCCCCAGCATTTT
TRBJ2-3 | TRBV5-1 | many | 16 | - | CASSLAGTGSTDTQYF | TGCGCCAGCAGCTTGGCGGGAACGGGGAGCACAGATACGCAGTATTTT
TRBJ1-5 | TRBV30 | few | 14 | TRBD1 | CAWSRGGQGQPQHF | TGTGCCTGGAGTAGGGGAGGACAGGGCCAGCCCCAGCATTTT
TRBJ1-1 | TRBV5-1 | - | 14 | TRBD1 | CASYPGTANTEAFF | TGCGCCAGCTACCCCGGGACAGCTAACACTGAAGCTTTCTTT